Presented here are 24 T cell receptor beta chains from one specimen sequenced in a study of T cell responses to AZD1222 COVID-19 vaccine. TCRdb's table, derived via immunoSEQ multiplex PCR, lists solely in-frame clones and lacks some. The table has some 190,000 clones, almost 90% seen once; the top ten hold roughly 8%. Sequencing was performed on peripheral blood, taken on day 0 of AZD1222 vaccination. The receptors were gathered from an adult in good health.

Only a few counts were recorded for this clone. The chain links TRBV19 to TRBJ1-6; TRBD1 might be the D (6 bases). This CDR3 is built from 13 residues. Trimming cost V 7 bases and J 6 bases, with 10 bases left between them. CDR1 is LNHDA, CDR2 SQIVND, per germline (reference sequence). This chain's CDR3 is CASMKDSNSPLHF. The CDR3 DNA is TGTGCCAGTATGAAGGACAGTAATTCACCCCTCCACTTT. The full variable domain, with the rest looked up from reference TRBV19 and TRBJ1-6, is DGGITQSPKYLFRKEGQNVTLSCEQNLNHDAMYWYRQDPGQGLRLIYYSQIVNDFQKGDIAEGYSVSREKKESFPLTVTSAQKNPTAFYLCASMKDSNSPLHFGNGTRLTVT.

This chain links TRBV7-8 with TRBJ2-7; TRBD1 agrees at 9 bases. The trim removed 1 base at V and 0 bases at J, leaving 1 base unmatched. Germline V lookup: CDR1 SGHVS, CDR2 FQNEAQ. This CDR3 has 15 amino acids. The CDR3: CASSLGTGDSYEQYF. The CDR3 DNA is TGTGCCAGCAGCTTAGGGACAGGGGACTCCTACGAGCAGTACTTC.

As DNA, the CDR3 is TGTGCCAGTACCCTACTACAGGGGGCCCATCAGCCCCAGCATTTT. Translating it yields CASTLLQGAHQPQHF. The chain combines TRBV19 with TRBJ1-5; TRBD1 matches at 9 bases. The CDR3 length is 15 residues. Germline loops: CDR1 LNHDA, CDR2 SQIVND (reference sequence). The trim removed 7 bases at V and 5 bases at J, leaving 9 bases unmatched.

The chain combines TRBV6-4 with TRBJ2-7; no definite D call. Per the germline V gene, CDR1 is MRHNA and CDR2 is SNTAGT. The CDR3 length is 12 residues. V was cut by 5 bases and J by 3 bases, with 8 bases left in between. The CDR3 nucleotides read TGTGCCAGCAGTAAAAGGGACTACGAGCAGTACTTC. It translates to CASSKRDYEQYF.

The J gene is TRBJ2-5, the V gene TRBV12-5; 8 bases fit TRBD1. Trimming removed 7 bases from V and 5 bases from J; junction bases left unmatched: 12. The CDR3 runs 15 residues. Germline V lookup: CDR1 LGHNT, CDR2 FRNRAP. The CDR3 DNA sequence: TGTGCTAGTGCCATGCCGGCAGGGGGCGTTGAGACCCAGTACTTC. Protein product: CASAMPAGGVETQYF. The full variable domain, completed using reference TRBV12-5 and TRBJ2-5, is DARVTQTPRHKVTEMGQEVTMRCQPILGHNTVFWYRQTMMQGLELLAYFRNRAPLDDSGMPKDRFSAEMPDATLATLKIQPSEPRDSAVYFCASAMPAGGVETQYFGPGTRLLVL.

The chain couples TRBV7-9 to TRBJ2-7; D possibly corresponds to TRBD2 (5 bases). Between the trimmed V and J ends, which lost 5 bases and 7 bases, there was a span of 21 bases. The CDR3 is 15 residues long. Looked up from germline, CDR1 is SEHNR and CDR2 is FQNEAQ (reference sequence). The CDR3 bases are TGTGCCAGCAGCCCTGTCGGGGTCACTTTCTGGGAGCAGTACTTC. Amino acid sequence: CASSPVGVTFWEQYF.

This clone was seen only a few times. This chain uses TRBV6-2 or TRBV6-3 with TRBJ2-2, with 7 bases identical to TRBD1. The CDR3 length is 13 residues. V lost 5 bases, J lost 6 bases, and 3 bases stayed unmatched. Germline lookup yields CDR1 MNHEY and CDR2 SVGEGT. In DNA, the CDR3 is TGTGCCAGCAGTACAGGACAGGCCGGGGAGCTGTTTTTT. As protein: CASSTGQAGELFF.

The V and J genes are TRBV29-1 and TRBJ1-5; a possible D gene is TRBD1 (5 bases). Trimming removed 7 bases from V and 7 bases from J, with 14 bases in between. The CDR3 consists of 12 residues. Germline values: CDR1 SQVTM, CDR2 ANQGSEA. As DNA, the CDR3 is TGCAGCGCGGGGGGAGTTAACCAGCCCCAGCATTTT. It translates to CSAGGVNQPQHF.

V usage is TRBV7-8 and J usage is TRBJ1-5; D is uncertain. Germline V gene sequence: CDR1 SGHVS, CDR2 FQNEAQ. This CDR3 contains 12 residues. V shed 5 bases and J shed 8 bases, with 10 bases lying between them. The CDR3 spells CASSKIGEPQHF. The CDR3 nucleotides read TGTGCCAGCAGCAAAATCGGGGAGCCCCAGCATTTT.

The chain has TRBV19 and TRBJ1-4, with D perhaps matching TRBD1 (5 bases). V lost 5 bases and J lost 5, with 12 bases in between. The CDR3 length is 14 residues. CDR1 is LNHDA, CDR2 SQIVND, per germline (reference sequence). This CDR3 is CASSHPWGNEKLFF. Here the CDR3 DNA reads TGTGCCAGTAGTCACCCCTGGGGGAATGAAAAACTGTTTTTT.

The rearrangement joins TRBV10-3 to TRBJ2-1, with D unresolved. The germline V gene has CDR1 ENHRY and CDR2 SYGVKD. The CDR3 sequence is 14 residues long. V lost 3 bases, J lost 0 bases, and 6 bases lay in between. The CDR3 DNA follows: TGTGCCATCAGTGACCATAGCTCCTACAATGAGCAGTTCTTC. Its protein is CAISDHSSYNEQFF.

This clone appeared a single time. V gene TRBV2 combines with J gene TRBJ2-5; 9 positions match TRBD2. The germline CDR1 and CDR2 sequences are SNHLY and FYNNEI. The junction had 11 bases not matched to a gene; V was cut back by 11 bases and J by 4 bases. The CDR3 contains 14 residues. CDR3 loop: CARSGGGAGETQYF. The CDR3 bases are TGTGCCCGGTCGGGCGGGGGGGCAGGAGAGACCCAGTACTTC.

This chain joins TRBV19 and TRBJ2-3, with 7 bases fitting TRBD1. Germline loops: CDR1 LNHDA, CDR2 SQIVND (reference sequence). J lost 2 bases, V lost 10 bases, and 6 bases had no gene match. The CDR3 totals 13 residues. The CDR3 coding sequence is TGTGCCATAAGACAGGGCTCCACAGATACGCAGTATTTT. Protein sequence: CAIRQGSTDTQYF. Full variable domain (missing parts from reference TRBV19 and TRBJ2-3): DGGITQSPKYLFRKEGQNVTLSCEQNLNHDAMYWYRQDPGQGLRLIYYSQIVNDFQKGDIAEGYSVSREKKESFPLTVTSAQKNPTAFYLCAIRQGSTDTQYFGPGTRLTVL.

This clone was seen only once. The rearrangement joins TRBV18 to TRBJ1-1, with 7 bases fitting TRBD1. V gave up 2 bases and J gave up 6 bases; unmatched junction bases: 9. Germline V CDR1 and CDR2: KGHSH, LQKENI. This CDR3 contains 15 residues. CDR3 DNA: TGTGCCAGCTCACCAACTGGCAGGGGGGGGCCTGAAGCTTTCTTT. It is translated as CASSPTGRGGPEAFF.

This chain's CDR3 is CASSLNIGDQPQHF. CDR3 sequence (DNA): TGTGCCAGCAGCTTAAATATTGGGGATCAGCCCCAGCATTTT. The genes are TRBV11-2 and TRBJ1-5; no reliable D call. V dropped 2 bases and J dropped 5 bases, with 10 bases sitting between them. Germline values: CDR1 SGHAT, CDR2 FQNNGV. The CDR3 length is 14 residues.

The chain joins TRBV2 to TRBJ1-4, with D perhaps TRBD1 (6 bases). V gave up 6 bases and J gave up 4 bases, with 18 bases separating them. Germline CDR1 and CDR2: SNHLY and FYNNEI. The CDR3 sequence is 16 residues long. CDR3 sequence (DNA): TGTGCCAGCAGACGATGGGAGGGGGGACTTAATGAAAAACTGTTTTTT. It specifies CASRRWEGGLNEKLFF.

The chain links TRBV25-1 to TRBJ2-7, with no clear D. This CDR3 is 11 amino acids long. Germline V lookup: CDR1 MGHDK, CDR2 SYGVNS. V shed 3 bases and J shed 3 bases, with 3 bases lying between them. This CDR3 is CASSDSYEQYF. CDR3 DNA: TGTGCCAGCAGTGACAGCTACGAGCAGTACTTC.

The chain recombines TRBV13 with TRBJ1-3, with D perhaps matching TRBD1 (5 bases). The CDR3 is made up of 16 amino acids. Germline loops: CDR1 PRHDT, CDR2 FYEKMQ (reference sequence). With 3 bases removed from V and 0 bases from J, the gap between germline ends came to 12 bases. The CDR3 nucleotides read TGTGCCAGCAGCTTCTCCGGACAACTCTCTGGAAACACCATATATTTT. Amino acid sequence: CASSFSGQLSGNTIYF. The full variable domain, with the rest looked up from reference TRBV13 and TRBJ1-3, is AAGVIQSPRHLIKEKRETATLKCYPIPRHDTVYWYQQGPGQDPQFLISFYEKMQSDKGSIPDRFSAQQFSDYHSELNMSSLELGDSALYFCASSFSGQLSGNTIYFGEGSWLTVV.

CDR3 sequence: CAIGFGTGGYEQFF. The DNA of the CDR3 is TGTGCCATCGGCTTTGGGACAGGAGGTTATGAGCAGTTCTTC. This chain joins TRBV10-3 and TRBJ2-1, with 8 bases identical to TRBD1. The V segment lost 8 bases and the J segment 8 bases; nucleotides outside the gene matches: 11. The CDR3 totals 14 residues. Germline CDR1 reads ENHRY; CDR2 reads SYGVKD.

The V gene is TRBV3-1 (or the pseudogene TRBV3-2), the J gene TRBJ1-3, with a tentative D call TRBD1 (6 bases). Germline V gives CDR1 LGHDT, CDR2 YNNKEL (reference sequence). Trimming removed 4 bases at V and 6 bases at J, with 19 bases between. The CDR3 runs to 16 residues. In DNA form, the CDR3 reads TGTGCCAGCAGCCCGCATATCACAGGGAGAGTAAACACCATATATTTT. Translated: CASSPHITGRVNTIYF.

J is TRBJ2-5 and V is TRBV5-1; 7 bases are shared with TRBD1. Germline loops: CDR1 SGHRS, CDR2 YFSETQ. The trim removed 3 bases at V and 6 bases at J, leaving 5 bases unmatched. The CDR3 runs 13 residues. The CDR3 DNA is TGCGCCAGCAGCTCCAGGGACAGCCAGACCCAGTACTTC. This gives the protein CASSSRDSQTQYF.

The V and J genes are TRBV5-6 and TRBJ1-4; no clear D gene. Germline V gene data show CDR1 as SGHDT and CDR2 as YYEEEE. The CDR3 has 14 amino acids. The germline V and J ends were trimmed by 10 bases and 0 bases, with 13 bases remaining between them. This CDR3 is CAGHWAATNEKLFF. In nucleotides, the CDR3 is TGTGCCGGCCATTGGGCTGCAACTAATGAAAAACTGTTTTTT. The entire variable domain, with the rest obtained from reference TRBV5-6 and TRBJ1-4, is as follows: DAGVTQSPTHLIKTRGQQVTLRCSPKSGHDTVSWYQQALGQGPQFIFQYYEEEERQRGNFPDRFSGHQFPNYSSELNVNALLLGDSALYLCAGHWAATNEKLFFGSGTQLSVL.

The V gene is TRBV4-1, the J gene TRBJ1-2, with TRBD1 matching over 8 bases. The CDR3 contains 14 residues. V trimming: 2 bases; J trimming: 8 bases; junction bases outside the gene matches: 7. Germline V gene data show CDR1 as MGHRA and CDR2 as YSYEKL. CDR3 protein: CASSQQGAEGGYTF. CDR3 sequence (DNA): TGCGCCAGCAGCCAACAGGGGGCGGAAGGAGGCTACACCTTC.

The CDR3 loop is CASSPTGAGYGYTF. As DNA, the CDR3 is TGTGCCAGCAGCCCGACAGGGGCAGGCTATGGCTACACCTTC. The chain combines TRBV3-1 (or the pseudogene TRBV3-2) with TRBJ1-2; 8 nucleotides line up with TRBD1. The J segment lost 4 bases and the V segment lost 4 bases, leaving 5 bases of the junction unmatched. From germline, CDR1 is LGHDT and CDR2 YNNKEL (reference sequence). The CDR3 consists of 14 residues.